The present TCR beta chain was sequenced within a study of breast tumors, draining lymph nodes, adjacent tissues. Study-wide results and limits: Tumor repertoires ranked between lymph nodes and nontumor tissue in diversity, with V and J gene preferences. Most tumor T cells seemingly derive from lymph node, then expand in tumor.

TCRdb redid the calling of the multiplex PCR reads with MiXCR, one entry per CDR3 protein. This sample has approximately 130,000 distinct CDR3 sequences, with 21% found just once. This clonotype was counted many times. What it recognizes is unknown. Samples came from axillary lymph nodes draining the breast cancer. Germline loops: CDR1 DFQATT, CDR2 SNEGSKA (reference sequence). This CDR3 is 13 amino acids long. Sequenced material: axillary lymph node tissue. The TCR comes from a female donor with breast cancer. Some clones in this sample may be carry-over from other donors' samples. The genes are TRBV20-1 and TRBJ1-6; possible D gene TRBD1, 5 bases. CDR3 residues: CSGRGPRGYSLHF. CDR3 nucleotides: TGCAGCGGAAGGGGCCCTCGGGGGTATTCCCTCCACTTT.